This TCR beta chain was retrieved from a study of a mutant IDH1 vaccine in newly diagnosed glioma. Study as a whole: Patients were pretreated with radiotherapy, temozolomide, or both, mostly both.

Notes on the study in general: Pseudoprogression seemed unrelated to changes in top peripheral T cell clonotypes.

With respect to this clone: Antigen unknown.

Time point of the sample: baseline, week 1 (first vaccination visit). Treatment here: pre-vaccination baseline after standard-of-care therapy. Donor diagnoses consisted of new WHO grade 3 or 4 IDH1-mutant, ATRX-lost astrocytomas. TCRdb's copy holds only in-frame clones and misses some; the assay was immunoSEQ multiplex PCR. The sample comprises about 54,000 clones, 65% to 85% of which are singletons, and roughly 19% rests with the top ten. Germline values: CDR1 SEHNR, CDR2 FQNEAQ (reference sequence). V was clipped by 2 bases and J by 3 bases, with 1 base between them. The CDR3 has 11 residues. This specimen consisted of PBMCs, obtained from a glioma patient treated with radiotherapy, temozolomide or both. The J gene is TRBJ2-5, the V gene TRBV7-9; D remains unclear. The sequence was obtained from a man younger than 35 with glioma. The CDR3 nucleotides are TGTGCCAGCAGCTTAAAAGAGACCCAGTACTTC. The encoded protein is CASSLKETQYF.